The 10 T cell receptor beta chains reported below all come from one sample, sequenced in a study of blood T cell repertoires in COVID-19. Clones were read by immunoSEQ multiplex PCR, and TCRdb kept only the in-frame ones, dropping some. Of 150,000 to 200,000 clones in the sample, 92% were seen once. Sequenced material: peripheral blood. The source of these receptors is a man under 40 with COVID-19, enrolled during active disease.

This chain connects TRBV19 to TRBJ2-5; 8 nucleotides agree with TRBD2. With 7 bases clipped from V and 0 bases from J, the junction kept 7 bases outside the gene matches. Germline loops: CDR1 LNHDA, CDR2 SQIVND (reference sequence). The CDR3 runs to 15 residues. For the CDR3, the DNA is TGTGCCAGTATGCGGACTAGCAGGTACCAAGAGACCCAGTACTTC. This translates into CASMRTSRYQETQYF.

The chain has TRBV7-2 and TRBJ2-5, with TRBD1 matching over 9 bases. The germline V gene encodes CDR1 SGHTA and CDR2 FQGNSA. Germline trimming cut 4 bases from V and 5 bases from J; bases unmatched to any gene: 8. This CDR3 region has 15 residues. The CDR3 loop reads CASSSYRGRGETQYF. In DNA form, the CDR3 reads TGTGCCAGCAGCTCTTACAGGGGGCGAGGGGAGACCCAGTACTTC.

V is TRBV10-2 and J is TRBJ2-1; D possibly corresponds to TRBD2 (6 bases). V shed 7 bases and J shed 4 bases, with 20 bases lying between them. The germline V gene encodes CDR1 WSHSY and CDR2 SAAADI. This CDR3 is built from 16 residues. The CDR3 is CASTAGSYIGYNEQFF. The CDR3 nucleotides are TGCGCCAGCACAGCGGGCTCCTACATTGGGTACAATGAGCAGTTCTTC.

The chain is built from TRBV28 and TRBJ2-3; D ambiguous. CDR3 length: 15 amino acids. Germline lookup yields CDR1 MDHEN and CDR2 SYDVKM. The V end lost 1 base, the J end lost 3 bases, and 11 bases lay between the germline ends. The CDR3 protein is CASSLSGPATDTQYF. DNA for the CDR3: TGTGCCAGCAGTTTATCAGGCCCGGCAACAGATACGCAGTATTTT.

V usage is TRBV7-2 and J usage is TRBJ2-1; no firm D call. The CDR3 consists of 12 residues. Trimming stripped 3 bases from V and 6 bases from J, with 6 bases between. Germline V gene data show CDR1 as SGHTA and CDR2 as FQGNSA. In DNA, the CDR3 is TGTGCCAGCAGCTTTAATAGCAATGAGCAGTTCTTC. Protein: CASSFNSNEQFF.

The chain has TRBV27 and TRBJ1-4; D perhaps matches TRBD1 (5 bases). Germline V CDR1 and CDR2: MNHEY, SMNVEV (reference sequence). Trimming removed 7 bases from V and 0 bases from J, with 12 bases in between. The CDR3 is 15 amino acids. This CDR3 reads CASTRGISTNEKLFF. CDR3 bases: TGTGCCAGCACGCGGGGGATTTCAACTAATGAAAAACTGTTTTTT.

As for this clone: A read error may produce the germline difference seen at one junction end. The CDR3 DNA is TGTGCCACCAGCAGCGATCCTATTGGGCACCCAGAACGATCCGGCGATTTT. Its translation: CATSSDPIGHPERSGDF. This chain connects TRBV15 to TRBJ1-3, with D uncertain. Germline V lookup: CDR1 LNHNV, CDR2 YYDKDF (reference sequence). The CDR3 is 17 residues long.

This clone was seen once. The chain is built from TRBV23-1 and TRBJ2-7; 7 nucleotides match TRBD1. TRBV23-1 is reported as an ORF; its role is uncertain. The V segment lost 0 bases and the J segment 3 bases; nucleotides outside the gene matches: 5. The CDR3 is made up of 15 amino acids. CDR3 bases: TGCGCCAGCAGTCAATCGGGACAGTCCCACTACGAGCAGTACTTC. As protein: CASSQSGQSHYEQYF.

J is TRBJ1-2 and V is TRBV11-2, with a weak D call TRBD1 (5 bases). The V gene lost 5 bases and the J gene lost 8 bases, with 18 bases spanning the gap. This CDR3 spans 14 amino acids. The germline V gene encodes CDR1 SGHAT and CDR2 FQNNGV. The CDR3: CASSLSTVVWGYTF. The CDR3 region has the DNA TGTGCCAGCAGCCTCTCGACAGTTGTGTGGGGCTACACCTTC.

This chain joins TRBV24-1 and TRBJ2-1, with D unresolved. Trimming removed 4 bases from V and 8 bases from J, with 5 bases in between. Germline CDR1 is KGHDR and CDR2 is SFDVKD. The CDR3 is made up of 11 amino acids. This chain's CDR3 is CATSERDEQFF. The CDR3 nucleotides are TGTGCCACCAGTGAACGGGATGAGCAGTTCTTC.